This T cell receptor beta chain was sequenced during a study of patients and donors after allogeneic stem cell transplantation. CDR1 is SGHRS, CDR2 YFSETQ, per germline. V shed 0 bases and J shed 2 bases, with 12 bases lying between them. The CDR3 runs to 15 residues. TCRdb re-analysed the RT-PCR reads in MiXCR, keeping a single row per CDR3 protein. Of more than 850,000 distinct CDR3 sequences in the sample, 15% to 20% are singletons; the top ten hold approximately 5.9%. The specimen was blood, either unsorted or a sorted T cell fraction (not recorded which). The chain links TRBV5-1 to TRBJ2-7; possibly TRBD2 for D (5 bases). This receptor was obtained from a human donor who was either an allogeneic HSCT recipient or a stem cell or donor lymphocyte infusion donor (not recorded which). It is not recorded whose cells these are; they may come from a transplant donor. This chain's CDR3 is CASSLAGEFTYEQYF. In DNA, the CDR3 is TGCGCCAGCAGCTTGGCCGGGGAGTTTACCTACGAGCAGTACTTC.